Included here is one T cell receptor beta chain sequence, with context. The antigen remains undetermined. These data come from a study of T cell responses to AZD1222 COVID-19 vaccine. It was second doses at about 4 or about 12 weeks that were pooled. Profiling relied on immunoSEQ multiplex PCR, and the TCRdb table lists in-frame clones only, not all of them. The table has roughly 120,000 clones, more than 75% seen once; the top ten hold roughly 4%. Findings and caveats of the study: Of the AZD1222 recipients, only 5 to 7 were seropositive at baseline. Females made up more of the donors, who were largely white British, and clonal diversity may have come out too low.

This CDR3 is 13 amino acids long. The ends were cut back, 0 bases at V and 7 bases at J, with 9 bases in the middle. Germline-derived CDR1 and CDR2 are MGHRA and YSYEKL. This rearrangement joins TRBV4-1 to TRBJ1-1; D is unclear. This receptor was taken from an adult who received the AZD1222 COVID-19 vaccine. The input for sequencing was peripheral blood, taken 28 days after the second AZD1222 dose. The CDR3: CASSQDPASEAFF. CDR3 nucleotide sequence: TGCGCCAGCAGCCAAGATCCTGCCAGTGAAGCTTTCTTT.